This T cell receptor (beta chain) was found in a study of human T cells and chemical hapten exposure. The overall study: Read at 6 days, the patch tests placed 0.01% DPC on the upper back. Study-wide results and limits: The study found that DPC sensitization did not change TCRs above 1 in 1000 frequency.

As to time point: pre-sensitization, week 0. Treatment reported: therapeutic diphenylcyclopropenone sensitization with weekly scalp DPC. V was pared by 3 bases and J by 6 bases, with 6 bases between. The CDR3 loop spans 12 amino acids. This clonotype has ten or more counts. As yet, its antigen is unknown. Each cDNA molecule in the library carried unique molecular identifiers. TCRdb recomputed calls from the RACE reads with MiXCR, one row per CDR3 protein. The sample carries roughly 100,000 distinct CDR3 sequences, 11% recorded once. The specimen was whole blood, collected in connection with sensitization to the hapten diphenylcyclopropenone (DPC). This rearrangement joins TRBV12-3 or TRBV12-4 to TRBJ1-5; D gene unclear. This sequence originates from a woman aged 55 to 70 with alopecia areata. Some clones in this sample may be carry-over from other donors' samples. Here the CDR3 DNA reads TGTGCCAGCAGTTTTGAGCGTCAGCCCCAGCATTTT. It encodes CASSFERQPQHF.